The 24 T cell receptor beta chains listed next were all sequenced from one sample in a study of T cells expressing NK-cell markers. For each CDR3 protein, TCRdb gives one entry from its re-call of the 5' RACE reads, without DNA. The sample has 550,000 or so distinct CDR3 sequences. The specimen was blood T cells: a sorted CD56 or NKG2C T cell subset, CD4+ or CD8+ T cells, or bulk PBMC T cells (not recorded which). The source of these receptors is a man younger than 35 in good health.

This chain uses TRBV12-3 or TRBV12-4 with TRBJ1-1; TCRdb indicates TRBD1, and absent DNA this call remains unverified. CDR3 length equals 14 residues. CDR3 in amino acids: CASSTYGTVTEAFF.

The chain combines TRBV6-2 or TRBV6-3 with TRBJ2-1; as DNA is missing, the TRBD1 call by TCRdb cannot be tested. CDR3 length: 20 amino acids. The germline V gene has CDR1 MNHEY and CDR2 SVGEGT. The CDR3: CASTILPTGSVVQNYNEQFF.

The V gene is TRBV24-1, the J gene TRBJ2-3; the TCRdb D gene call, TRBD1, has no DNA to confirm it. The CDR3 covers 17 residues. Germline CDR1 is KGHDR and CDR2 is SFDVKD. CDR3 sequence reads: CATSDSNRKRSTDTQYF.

V and J are TRBV9 and TRBJ1-2; TCRdb lists TRBD1, though no DNA is available to test this call. The CDR3 extends over 15 amino acids. Germline V gene lookup returns CDR1 SGDLS and CDR2 YYNGEE. The CDR3 sequence is CASSAPTGLNYGYTF.

The V gene is TRBV12-3 or TRBV12-4, the J gene TRBJ2-5; TCRdb names TRBD2, which stays unverified in the absence of DNA. The CDR3 has 15 amino acids. CDR3 residues: CASSLVSGRTETQYF.

The chain is built from TRBV27 and TRBJ2-1; TCRdb's D call of TRBD1 is untestable without DNA. The germline CDR1 and CDR2 sequences are MNHEY and SMNVEV (reference sequence). The CDR3 consists of 14 residues. CDR3 protein: CASSPNPGGNEQFF.

V is TRBV6-2 or TRBV6-3 and J is TRBJ2-1; lacking DNA, the TRBD2 call made by TCRdb goes unchecked. The CDR3 covers 18 residues. From germline, CDR1 is MNHEY and CDR2 SVGEGT. The CDR3: CASRTSGLITDFYNEQFF.

The genes are TRBV9 and TRBJ2-5; TCRdb indicates TRBD1, and absent DNA this call remains unverified. Germline loops: CDR1 SGDLS, CDR2 YYNGEE. This CDR3 comprises 14 residues. The CDR3: CASSRTGDGETQYF.

This rearrangement joins TRBV20-1 to TRBJ2-7; there is no DNA to check the TCRdb D call of TRBD1. The CDR3 spans 12 residues. Germline assignment: CDR1 DFQATT and CDR2 SNEGSKA (reference sequence). The chain's CDR3 is CSASAGDREQYF.

This sequence joins TRBV20-1 and TRBJ2-2; TCRdb gives TRBD2 as the D gene, but with no DNA this cannot be confirmed. The CDR3 has 14 amino acids. The germline CDR1 and CDR2 sequences are DFQATT and SNEGSKA (reference sequence). Here the CDR3 reads CSAAKPGVTGELFF.

The chain employs TRBV10-3 and TRBJ1-2. The CDR3 is made up of 11 amino acids. Germline lookup yields CDR1 ENHRY and CDR2 SYGVKD. The CDR3 loop reads CAISFDYGYTF.

The V gene is TRBV12-3 or TRBV12-4, the J gene TRBJ1-2. CDR3 length: 14 amino acids. This CDR3 is CASSRTRVGYGYTF.

The chain couples TRBV30 to TRBJ2-1; as DNA is missing, the TRBD2 call by TCRdb cannot be tested. This CDR3 has 14 amino acids. Germline V lookup: CDR1 GTSNPN, CDR2 SVGIG (reference sequence). CDR3 protein: CAWRRASSYNEQFF.

This sequence joins TRBV2 and TRBJ1-5; TCRdb returns TRBD1, unconfirmable since there is no DNA. The germline gives CDR1 SNHLY, CDR2 FYNNEI. This CDR3 contains 15 residues. The CDR3 protein is CASSEAAGAGQPQHF. The full variable domain, its missing parts supplied by reference TRBV2 and TRBJ1-5, is EPEVTQTPSHQVTQMGQEVILRCVPISNHLYFYWYRQILGQKVEFLVSFYNNEISEKSEIFDDQFSVERPDGSNFTLKIRSTKLEDSAMYFCASSEAAGAGQPQHFGDGTRLSIL.

This CDR3 is CSARDVPTGVEQFF. The rearrangement uses TRBV20-1 and TRBJ2-1; the D call from TCRdb, TRBD1, cannot be confirmed without DNA. CDR1 is DFQATT, CDR2 SNEGSKA, per germline (reference sequence). The CDR3 is 14 residues long.

The rearrangement joins TRBV15 to TRBJ1-5; TCRdb gives TRBD1 as the D gene, but with no DNA this cannot be confirmed. The CDR3 consists of 17 residues. CDR1 is LNHNV and CDR2 is YYDKDF in the germline V gene (reference sequence). CDR3 sequence: CATSSGGGGHNLQPQHF.

The V call is TRBV12-3 or TRBV12-4, the J call TRBJ1-5. The CDR3 contains 16 residues. CDR3 sequence: CASSLAVGDGNQPQHF.

The rearrangement links TRBV6-2 or TRBV6-3 to TRBJ2-5; the TRBD2 assignment by TCRdb is unverifiable without DNA. Germline-derived CDR1 and CDR2 are MNHEY and SVGEGT. The CDR3 runs to 13 residues. The CDR3 is CAVAGEAQETQYF.

The chain joins TRBV5-1 to TRBJ2-5; checking the TCRdb D call of TRBD1 is not possible without DNA. The germline gives CDR1 SGHRS, CDR2 YFSETQ. This CDR3 comprises 15 residues. The CDR3 spells CASSLFGQGGETQYF.

V gene TRBV12-3 or TRBV12-4 combines with J gene TRBJ1-5; without DNA, the TCRdb call of TRBD1 cannot be checked. The CDR3 runs 17 residues. The CDR3 is CASSLAVGQGRNQPQHF.

The V gene is TRBV3-1, the J gene TRBJ2-5; there is no DNA to check the TCRdb D call of TRBD1. CDR3 size: 17 residues. Germline loops: CDR1 LGHDT, CDR2 YNNKEL (reference sequence). This CDR3 reads CASSQVGWGQLQETQYF.

The rearrangement links TRBV7-6 to TRBJ1-2; absent DNA, TCRdb's TRBD1 call cannot be checked. CDR1 SGHVS and CDR2 FNYEAQ come from the germline V gene. The CDR3 covers 14 residues. CDR3 region: CASSAGQGGGGYTF.

The chain carries TRBV25-1 and TRBJ2-5; the TRBD1 assignment by TCRdb is unverifiable without DNA. Germline V gene sequence: CDR1 MGHDK, CDR2 SYGVNS. This CDR3 has 14 residues. The CDR3 spells CASSEVSGQETQYF.

The gene calls are TRBV10-3 and TRBJ2-1; absent DNA, TCRdb's TRBD2 call cannot be checked. CDR1 ENHRY and CDR2 SYGVKD come from the germline V gene. This CDR3 is built from 17 residues. The CDR3 reads CAISDRRTGGAYNEQFF.